This T cell receptor (beta chain) was obtained from a study of blood T cell repertoires in COVID-19. The wider study: Both acute and convalescent COVID-19 samples were obtained from the United States, Italy and Spain. Sample material is recorded as cDNA or gDNA derived from T cells, B-cell-depleted T cells, or PBMCs.

The CDR3 contains 14 residues. Germline CDR1 LGHNT, CDR2 FRNRAP. Trimming shortened V by 6 bases and J by 7 bases, and 16 bases separated the two germline ends. The table came from immunoSEQ multiplex PCR; TCRdb's copy has only in-frame clones and leaves some out. The sample lists 150,000 to 200,000 clones, 82% seen once, with approximately 21% in the top ten. The chain employs TRBV12-5 and TRBJ2-1; D perhaps matches TRBD2 (6 bases). The clonotype comes from an elderly woman with acute or convalescent COVID-19. The sample taken for sequencing was peripheral blood. CDR3 nucleotides: TGTGCTAGTGGCTCGACGGGAGAGATTAATGAGCAGTTCTTC. Residues: CASGSTGEINEQFF.